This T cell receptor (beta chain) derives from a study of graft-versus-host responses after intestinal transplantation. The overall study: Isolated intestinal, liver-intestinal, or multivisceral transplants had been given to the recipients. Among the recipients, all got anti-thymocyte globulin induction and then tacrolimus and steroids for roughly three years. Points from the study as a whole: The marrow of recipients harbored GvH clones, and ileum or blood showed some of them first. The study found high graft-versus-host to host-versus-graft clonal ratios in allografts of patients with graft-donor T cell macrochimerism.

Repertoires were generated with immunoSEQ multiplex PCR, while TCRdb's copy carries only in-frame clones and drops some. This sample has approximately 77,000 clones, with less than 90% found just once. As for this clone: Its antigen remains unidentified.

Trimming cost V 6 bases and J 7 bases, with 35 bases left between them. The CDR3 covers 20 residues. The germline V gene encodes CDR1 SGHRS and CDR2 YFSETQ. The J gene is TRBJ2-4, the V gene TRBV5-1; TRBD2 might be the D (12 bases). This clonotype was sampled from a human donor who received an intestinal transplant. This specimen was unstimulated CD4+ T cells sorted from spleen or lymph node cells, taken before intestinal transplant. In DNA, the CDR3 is TGCGCCAGCACCTTTGGGGACAGGGGGACTAGCGGGTCCCAGGGGAACATTCAGTACTTC. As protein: CASTFGDRGTSGSQGNIQYF.